One and the same sample provided the 24 T cell receptor beta chains below, sequenced in a study of blood T cell repertoires in COVID-19. The table came from immunoSEQ multiplex PCR; TCRdb's copy has only in-frame clones and leaves some out. In the table there are 250,000 to 300,000 clones, about 89% of which are singletons. The specimen was PBMCs or T cells enriched from blood (not recorded which). These receptors were obtained from a middle-aged woman who had recovered from COVID-19.

Written as DNA, the CDR3 is TGTGCCAGCTCACCAGCAGGCCTCTCCTACGAGCAGTACTTC. It specifies CASSPAGLSYEQYF. This sequence joins TRBV18 and TRBJ2-7; unclear D gene. The CDR3 consists of 14 residues. Deletions cut 2 bases from V and 0 bases from J, with 8 bases between. CDR1 and CDR2 (germline): KGHSH, LQKENI.

The chain uses TRBV5-1 and TRBJ1-1; D is unclear. V lost 0 bases and J 3 bases, leaving 9 bases between the germline ends. Germline V gene sequence: CDR1 SGHRS, CDR2 YFSETQ. The CDR3 is 14 residues long. In DNA, the CDR3 is TGCGCCAGCAGCTTGGTAGAGTTGCACACTGAAGCTTTCTTT. Its protein product is CASSLVELHTEAFF. Full variable domain (missing parts from reference TRBV5-1 and TRBJ1-1): KAGVTQTPRYLIKTRGQQVTLSCSPISGHRSVSWYQQTPGQGLQFLFEYFSETQRNKGNFPGRFSGRQFSNSRSEMNVSTLELGDSALYLCASSLVELHTEAFFGQGTRLTVV.

V and J are TRBV28 and TRBJ1-2, with D possibly being TRBD1 (6 bases). This CDR3 is 13 amino acids long. Trimming shortened V by 7 bases and J by 6 bases, and 15 bases separated the two germline ends. CDR1 is MDHEN, CDR2 SYDVKM, per germline. The CDR3 loop reads CASMPWGGNGYTF. In nucleotides, the CDR3 is TGTGCCAGCATGCCGTGGGGGGGCAATGGCTACACCTTC.

The J gene is TRBJ2-6, the V gene TRBV18; 7 bases align to TRBD1. V trimming: 8 bases; J trimming: 0 bases; junction bases outside the gene matches: 4. This CDR3 contains 15 residues. Germline lookup yields CDR1 KGHSH and CDR2 LQKENI. The CDR3 nucleotides are TGTGCCAGCGCCTGGGACAGCTCTGGGGCCAACGTCCTGACTTTC. Protein: CASAWDSSGANVLTF.

V gene TRBV2 combines with J gene TRBJ2-7; TRBD2 matches at 14 bases. After removal of 6 bases from V and 4 bases from J, the junction contained 2 bases not matched to a gene. Germline CDR1 SNHLY, CDR2 FYNNEI. The length of the CDR3 is 14 residues. The CDR3 reads CASRGTSGRYEQYF. CDR3 sequence (DNA): TGTGCCAGCAGGGGGACTAGCGGGAGATACGAGCAGTACTTC.

The genes are TRBV4-1 and TRBJ2-2; 9 nucleotides align to TRBD1. Germline assignment: CDR1 MGHRA and CDR2 YSYEKL. CDR3 length equals 14 residues. J gave up 4 bases and V 8 bases, and 5 bases lay outside the gene matches. CDR3 bases: TGCGCCAGCCAACAGGGGGCGACCACCGGGGAGCTGTTTTTT. It codes for CASQQGATTGELFF.

The CDR3 loop is CASSEGTGGSNQPQHF. DNA for the CDR3: TGTGCCAGCAGTGAAGGGACAGGGGGCAGCAATCAGCCCCAGCATTTT. The chain uses TRBV25-1 and TRBJ1-5; the match to TRBD1 covers 12 bases. Losses at the gene ends were 2 bases for V and 1 base for J; bases not matched to a gene: 0. The germline gives CDR1 MGHDK, CDR2 SYGVNS. CDR3 length equals 16 residues.

The genes are TRBV4-2 and TRBJ2-5, with 8 bases identical to TRBD2. The germline CDR1 and CDR2 sequences are LGHNA and YNFKEQ. This CDR3 has 14 amino acids. V was pared by 8 bases and J by 3 bases, with 8 bases of the junction left unmatched. CDR3 loop: CASGPGLEEETQYF. The CDR3 region has the DNA TGTGCCAGCGGTCCGGGACTAGAGGAAGAGACCCAGTACTTC.

The V and J genes are TRBV2 and TRBJ1-2; D gene ambiguous. V lost 6 bases and J 0 bases, leaving 14 bases between the germline ends. Per the germline V gene, CDR1 is SNHLY and CDR2 is FYNNEI. This CDR3 contains 15 residues. CDR3 DNA sequence: TGTGCCAGCAGGAACAACCCCGGGGCTAACTATGGCTACACCTTC. It specifies CASRNNPGANYGYTF.

The gene calls are TRBV11-1 and TRBJ1-1, with D possibly TRBD1 on 5 matching bases. From germline, CDR1 is SGHAT and CDR2 FQDESV (reference sequence). The CDR3 consists of 13 residues. V lost 5 bases to trimming and J lost 10 bases, with 17 bases between them. The CDR3 DNA sequence: TGTGCCAGCAGCCGTAGACCCGGGACTCGAGCTTTCTTT. Translating it yields CASSRRPGTRAFF.

V is TRBV11-2 and J is TRBJ2-1, with TRBD2 identical over 10 bases. Trimming removed 1 base from V and 8 bases from J; junction bases left unmatched: 14. Germline V gene data show CDR1 as SGHAT and CDR2 as FQNNGV. The CDR3 has 18 residues. The CDR3 sequence: CASSLAVGSGGSVYEQFF. CDR3 coding DNA: TGTGCCAGCAGCTTAGCGGTGGGTAGCGGGGGGTCGGTCTATGAGCAGTTCTTC.

This clone was picked up a small number of times. As DNA, the CDR3 is TGTGCCAGCAGCGCAGACGCCGGGACTAGCGGGACCAAGCAGTACTTC. Its translation: CASSADAGTSGTKQYF. The chain is built from TRBV5-5 and TRBJ2-7, with 13 bases matching TRBD2. The V segment lost 4 bases and the J segment 8 bases; nucleotides outside the gene matches: 12. The germline gives CDR1 SGHKS, CDR2 YYEKEE (reference sequence). The CDR3 has 16 residues.

The V and J genes are TRBV2 and TRBJ1-5; D may be TRBD1 (5 bases). The V gene lost 6 bases and the J gene lost 0 bases, with 9 bases spanning the gap. The CDR3 contains 14 residues. Germline CDR1 SNHLY, CDR2 FYNNEI. The CDR3 DNA sequence: TGTGCCAGCAGATATGACAGTAGCAATCAGCCCCAGCATTTT. This gives the protein CASRYDSSNQPQHF.

The rearrangement uses TRBV30 and TRBJ2-7, with TRBD1 identical over 8 bases. This CDR3 spans 12 amino acids. CDR1 and CDR2 from the germline V gene are GTSNPN and SVGIG (reference sequence). V lost 5 bases to trimming and J lost 2 bases; unmatched junction nucleotides: 2. This CDR3 reads CAWEDRAYEQYF. The CDR3 coding sequence is TGTGCCTGGGAGGACAGGGCCTACGAGCAGTACTTC.

The rearrangement uses TRBV5-1 and TRBJ2-3; 7 nucleotides match TRBD1. The CDR3 contains 15 residues. The junction had 9 bases not matched to a gene; V was cut back by 6 bases and J by 2 bases. Germline values: CDR1 SGHRS, CDR2 YFSETQ. This chain's CDR3 is CASTILGQPTDTQYF. The CDR3 DNA follows: TGCGCCAGCACCATCTTGGGACAGCCCACAGATACGCAGTATTTT.

The V gene is TRBV20-1, the J gene TRBJ1-3; D may be TRBD1 (5 bases). Per the germline V gene, CDR1 is DFQATT and CDR2 is SNEGSKA (reference sequence). Trimming took 4 bases from V and 9 from J, leaving 25 bases between them. This CDR3 region has 16 residues. CDR3 sequence reads: CSAIDRDGGVGATIYF. CDR3 DNA: TGCAGTGCTATTGATCGAGACGGTGGAGTAGGGGCCACCATATATTTT.

This rearrangement joins TRBV30 to TRBJ1-2; tentatively, D is TRBD1 (5 bases). This CDR3 is built from 14 residues. Trimming cost V 3 bases and J 4 bases, with 15 bases left between them. Looked up from germline, CDR1 is GTSNPN and CDR2 is SVGIG (reference sequence). The CDR3 DNA is TGTGCCTGGAGCCACAGGACCCTCTTCTATGGCTACACCTTC. Its translation is CAWSHRTLFYGYTF.

The rearrangement joins TRBV30 to TRBJ1-2; D unresolved. The V end lost 4 bases, the J end lost 8 bases, and 17 bases lay between the germline ends. CDR1 is GTSNPN and CDR2 is SVGIG in the germline V gene (reference sequence). The CDR3 has 13 amino acids. In DNA, the CDR3 is TGTGCCTGGAACAATGGGCCATCCGGCGGCTACACCTTC. This codes for CAWNNGPSGGYTF.

V and J are TRBV3-1 (or the pseudogene TRBV3-2) and TRBJ1-6; 7 bases line up with TRBD1. Germline-derived CDR1 and CDR2 are LGHDT and YNNKEL (reference sequence). The CDR3 has 15 amino acids. V lost 4 bases to trimming and J lost 6 bases; unmatched junction nucleotides: 6. For the CDR3, the DNA is TGTGCCAGCAGCCGCCACAGGGGAAGTAATTCACCCCTCCACTTT. Its protein is CASSRHRGSNSPLHF.

Remarks on this clone: At one of its ends the junction is not consistent with the germline gene, which may arise from a read error. The chain carries TRBV19 and TRBJ1-2; no reliable D call. The CDR3 covers 12 residues. Germline loops: CDR1 LNHDA, CDR2 SQIVND (reference sequence). In nucleotides, the CDR3 is TGTGCCAGTAGTATAGATTCCCGGTCGGTCGCCTTC. Its translation: CASSIDSRSVAF.

The CDR3 region has the DNA TGCGCCAGCAGCCAAGATAAAGTTTTGGGACAGGACCTGAACACTGAAGCTTTCTTT. Residues: CASSQDKVLGQDLNTEAFF. The chain links TRBV4-1 to TRBJ1-1; 8 positions match TRBD1. The CDR3 has 19 amino acids. Germline V lookup: CDR1 MGHRA, CDR2 YSYEKL. The V and J ends lost 0 bases and 0 bases, in that order; junction bases with no gene match: 12.

This chain connects TRBV2 to TRBJ1-1; D gene unclear. The CDR3 consists of 11 residues. Trimming removed 6 bases from V and 1 base from J, with 3 bases in between. Germline lookup yields CDR1 SNHLY and CDR2 FYNNEI. CDR3 DNA sequence: TGTGCCAGCAGCCAGAACACTGAAGCTTTCTTT. Encoded protein: CASSQNTEAFF.

The chain carries TRBV19 and TRBJ1-1; D perhaps matches TRBD1 (6 bases). This CDR3 region has 14 residues. Between the trimmed V and J ends, which lost 3 bases and 4 bases, there was a span of 12 bases. Germline V gene data show CDR1 as LNHDA and CDR2 as SQIVND (reference sequence). DNA for the CDR3: TGTGCCAGTAGTATCTCAGGGGCGCGCACTGAAGCTTTCTTT. Protein: CASSISGARTEAFF.

The chain links TRBV5-4 to TRBJ2-1, with TRBD1 matching 11 bases. The length of the CDR3 is 15 residues. With V trimmed by 0 bases and J by 7 bases, 3 bases remained unmatched. Germline values: CDR1 SGHNT, CDR2 YYREEE (reference sequence). The CDR3 DNA reads as TGTGCCAGCAGCTTGGAAGGGGACAGGGGGAATGAGCAGTTCTTC. It translates to CASSLEGDRGNEQFF. The full variable domain, rest sourced from reference TRBV5-4 and TRBJ2-1, is ETGVTQSPTHLIKTRGQQVTLRCSSQSGHNTVSWYQQALGQGPQFIFQYYREEENGRGNFPPRFSGLQFPNYSSELNVNALELDDSALYLCASSLEGDRGNEQFFGPGTRLTVL.